The 25 T cell receptor beta chains below all came from one sample that was sequenced in a study of response to subunit inactivated influenza vaccine. TCRdb called the RT-PCR reads again in MiXCR, with one record for every CDR3 protein. The sample shows approximately 530,000 distinct CDR3 sequences, over 10% of them seen only once. The sample in question was PBMCs from blood, obtained more than 35 days after vaccination. These receptors were collected from a man between 50 and 59 years old who received an inactivated influenza vaccine.

The chain couples TRBV20-1 to TRBJ2-5, with TRBD2 matching 14 bases. Looked up from germline, CDR1 is DFQATT and CDR2 is SNEGSKA (reference sequence). The CDR3 contains 16 residues. Trimming at V came to 6 bases and at J to 5 bases, leaving 11 bases not matched to a gene. This CDR3 is CSARRTSGRREETQYF. Written as DNA, the CDR3 is TGCAGTGCCAGGAGGACTAGCGGGAGGAGGGAGGAGACCCAGTACTTC.

This clonotype was detected ten times or more. This chain uses TRBV7-9 with TRBJ1-1; D might be TRBD1 (5 bases). The CDR3 runs 14 residues. The germline gives CDR1 SEHNR, CDR2 FQNEAQ (reference sequence). Deletions cut 2 bases from V and 4 bases from J, with 11 bases between. CDR3: CASSLTRGSTEAFF. Written as DNA, the CDR3 is TGTGCCAGCAGCTTAACCCGGGGGAGCACTGAAGCTTTCTTT.

V gene TRBV5-1 combines with J gene TRBJ2-7; D remains ambiguous. CDR1 is SGHRS and CDR2 is YFSETQ in the germline V gene. CDR3 length equals 13 residues. V lost 1 base and J lost 4, with 9 bases in between. The CDR3 nucleotides are TGCGCCAGCAGCTTGAAGCACAGTTACGAGCAGTACTTC. Translation: CASSLKHSYEQYF.

This clonotype was counted a few times. The chain has TRBV5-1 and TRBJ2-3; tentatively, D is TRBD2 (7 bases). Germline V gene data show CDR1 as SGHRS and CDR2 as YFSETQ. V shed 4 bases and J shed 11 bases, with 23 bases lying between them. The CDR3 spans 15 residues. The CDR3 bases are TGCGCCAGCAGCCCAGGAGGGGGGGCCGGTGTTGGGCAGTATTTT. Its translation: CASSPGGGAGVGQYF.

This clonotype was picked up many times. The V gene is TRBV15, the J gene TRBJ1-4; 8 bases agree with TRBD1. The junction had 8 bases not matched to a gene; V was cut back by 0 bases and J by 8 bases. Germline assignment: CDR1 LNHNV and CDR2 YYDKDF (reference sequence). This CDR3 contains 16 residues. The chain's CDR3 is CATSRDRGQGREKLFF. The CDR3, as DNA: TGTGCCACCAGCAGAGATCGTGGACAGGGACGCGAAAAACTGTTTTTT.

This clonotype was observed a handful of times. The rearrangement joins TRBV27 to TRBJ2-6; D remains ambiguous. The length of the CDR3 is 14 residues. Germline CDR1 and CDR2: MNHEY and SMNVEV (reference sequence). The ends were cut back, 6 bases at V and 0 bases at J, with 6 bases in the middle. The CDR3 sequence: CASRAPSGANVLTF. CDR3 DNA sequence: TGTGCCAGCAGGGCACCCTCTGGGGCCAACGTCCTGACTTTC.

This clonotype was detected ten times or more. This chain uses TRBV5-1 with TRBJ2-3; 12 nucleotides agree with TRBD2. The CDR3 runs to 16 residues. After removal of 3 bases from V and 2 bases from J, the junction contained 4 bases not matched to a gene. Per the germline V gene, CDR1 is SGHRS and CDR2 is YFSETQ. This CDR3 reads CASSSGLAGPTDTQYF. CDR3 bases: TGCGCCAGCAGCTCGGGACTAGCGGGCCCCACAGATACGCAGTATTTT.

This clonotype showed up just a few times. The chain carries TRBV5-1 and TRBJ1-2, with no clear D. V was clipped by 3 bases and J by 0 bases, with 6 bases between them. The CDR3 is 13 residues long. Per the germline V gene, CDR1 is SGHRS and CDR2 is YFSETQ. CDR3 amino acids: CASSYTTNYGYTF. CDR3 nucleotide sequence: TGCGCCAGCAGCTATACAACTAACTATGGCTACACCTTC.

This chain uses TRBV14 with TRBJ1-4, with D perhaps matching TRBD1 (5 bases). Between the trimmed V and J ends, which lost 6 bases and 0 bases, there was a span of 11 bases. Germline assignment: CDR1 SGHDN and CDR2 FVKESK. This CDR3 comprises 15 residues. CDR3 DNA: TGTGCCAGCAGTCAACTACAGGCAACTAATGAAAAACTGTTTTTT. Translation: CASSQLQATNEKLFF.

In this sample, this clonotype turned up many times. The chain combines TRBV30 with TRBJ2-5; D unclear. The CDR3 totals 13 residues. V lost 2 bases, J lost 4 bases, and 11 bases lay in between. Germline CDR1 is GTSNPN and CDR2 is SVGIG (reference sequence). The DNA for the CDR3 is TGTGCCTGGAGTTTAGGGTTTGGAGAGACCCAGTACTTC. Encoded protein: CAWSLGFGETQYF.

This clonotype was detected ten times or more. This chain uses TRBV10-2 with TRBJ1-2; D unclear. V lost 0 bases and J lost 6, with 14 bases in between. In germline, CDR1 is WSHSY, CDR2 SAAADI. This CDR3 has 15 residues. The CDR3 nucleotides are TGCGCCAGCAGTGAGTCGAGTTCAGGCCGAGATGGCTACACCTTC. It encodes CASSESSSGRDGYTF.

This clonotype was seen a handful of times. The V and J genes are TRBV20-1 and TRBJ1-4, with D tentatively TRBD1 (6 bases). This CDR3 has 15 amino acids. V lost 6 bases to trimming and J lost 3 bases, with 17 bases between them. Germline CDR1 reads DFQATT; CDR2 reads SNEGSKA (reference sequence). CDR3 in amino acids: CSAPKGGAANEKLFF. The CDR3 DNA is TGCAGTGCGCCCAAGGGGGGGGCCGCTAATGAAAAACTGTTTTTT.

This clonotype was seen a few times. The J gene is TRBJ2-2, the V gene TRBV4-2, with D tentatively TRBD2 (5 bases). The CDR3 is 14 residues long. Germline CDR1 is LGHNA and CDR2 is YNFKEQ. Trimming took off 6 bases at V and 5 bases at J, with 13 bases between the two ends. CDR3 coding DNA: TGTGCCAGCAGTCAGGAGCGGAGTACCGGGGAGCTGTTTTTT. Translated, it gives CASSQERSTGELFF.

The genes are TRBV7-8 and TRBJ1-2, with 7 bases matching TRBD1. This CDR3 comprises 13 residues. The germline CDR1 and CDR2 sequences are SGHVS and FQNEAQ. V lost 5 bases and J lost 6; bases outside the gene matches: 6. CDR3 in amino acids: CASSARQGDGYTF. CDR3 sequence (DNA): TGTGCCAGCAGCGCCAGACAGGGAGATGGCTACACCTTC. Looking up the rest from reference TRBV7-8 and TRBJ1-2 gives the full variable domain: GAGVSQSPRYKVAKRGQDVALRCDPISGHVSLFWYQQALGQGPEFLTYFQNEAQLDKSGLPSDRFFAERPEGSVSTLKIQRTQQEDSAVYLCASSARQGDGYTFGSGTRLTVV.

CDR3 coding DNA: TGTGCCATCAGTGAGTGGGGCGCCGGGGCCAACGTCCTGACTTTC. It yields the protein CAISEWGAGANVLTF. The chain uses TRBV10-3 and TRBJ2-6; tentative D call: TRBD1 (5 bases). V lost 1 base, J lost 4 bases, and 8 bases lay in between. Germline V lookup: CDR1 ENHRY, CDR2 SYGVKD. The CDR3 has 15 residues.

V usage is TRBV5-6 and J usage is TRBJ2-7; D is unresolved. The CDR3 is 15 residues long. The germline V and J ends were trimmed by 4 bases and 3 bases, with 17 bases remaining between them. The germline V gene encodes CDR1 SGHDT and CDR2 YYEEEE. The CDR3 loop is CASSQLPYGLYEQYF. CDR3 nucleotides: TGTGCCAGCAGCCAACTCCCATACGGGCTCTACGAGCAGTACTTC.

Details on this clonotype: Just one base apart from a much larger clone, this may be a read error. The gene calls are TRBV20-1 and TRBJ1-5, with 9 bases fitting TRBD1. The CDR3 has 19 amino acids. Germline CDR1 reads DFQATT; CDR2 reads SNEGSKA (reference sequence). The CDR3 sequence is CCARGRTGERLIFLQPQHF. DNA for the CDR3: TGCTGTGCTAGAGGACGGACAGGGGAAAGGTTAATCTTTCTTCAGCCCCAGCATTTT.

The sample holds a few counts of this clonotype. V gene TRBV27 combines with J gene TRBJ2-1; no firm D call. Trimming removed 0 bases at V and 0 bases at J, with 9 bases between. The length of the CDR3 is 16 residues. Germline assignment: CDR1 MNHEY and CDR2 SMNVEV (reference sequence). CDR3 nucleotide sequence: TGTGCCAGCAGTTTATCCTTGGCAAGCTCCTACAATGAGCAGTTCTTC. It encodes CASSLSLASSYNEQFF.

This clonotype was seen just once. Relative to the germline gene, one junction end is altered; a read error may explain this. The chain has TRBV7-8 and TRBJ2-7; D may be TRBD2 (6 bases). This CDR3 comprises 14 residues. Germline V gives CDR1 SGHVS, CDR2 FQNEAQ. CDR3 sequence: CTSSLFGRRGEQYF. Here the CDR3 DNA reads TGTACCAGCAGCTTATTCGGGAGAAGGGGCGAGCAGTACTTC.

This clonotype was recorded many times. The CDR3 loop reads CASSEGQLSYEQYF. The CDR3 bases are TGTGCCAGCAGTGAAGGACAGCTATCCTACGAGCAGTACTTC. This chain links TRBV7-9 with TRBJ2-7; possibly TRBD1 for D (6 bases). Trimming stripped 6 bases from V and 1 base from J, with 13 bases between. CDR3 length: 14 amino acids. Looked up from germline, CDR1 is SEHNR and CDR2 is FQNEAQ (reference sequence).

This chain uses TRBV5-1 with TRBJ2-1; a possible D gene is TRBD2 (5 bases). CDR3 length equals 15 residues. Germline CDR1 reads SGHRS; CDR2 reads YFSETQ. Trimming stripped 1 base from V and 1 base from J, with 9 bases between. CDR3 loop: CASSLQTGSYNEQFF. The CDR3 coding sequence is TGCGCCAGCAGCTTGCAAACGGGGTCCTACAATGAGCAGTTCTTC.

The chain is built from TRBV6-2 or TRBV6-3 and TRBJ2-1, with 7 positions matching TRBD2. Germline lookup yields CDR1 MNHEY and CDR2 SVGEGT. The CDR3 sequence is 16 residues long. J gave up 0 bases and V 8 bases, and 10 bases lay outside the gene matches. The CDR3 loop is CASYSAGSGSYNEQFF. CDR3 DNA sequence: TGTGCCAGCTACTCAGCGGGGAGCGGCTCCTACAATGAGCAGTTCTTC.

This clonotype was detected a few times. The chain is built from TRBV10-3 and TRBJ2-3, with 11 bases matching TRBD1. Per the germline V gene, CDR1 is ENHRY and CDR2 is SYGVKD. The CDR3 has 15 residues. V trimming: 2 bases; J trimming: 4 bases; junction bases outside the gene matches: 2. CDR3 region: CAISEPGQGADTQYF. CDR3 nucleotides: TGTGCCATCAGTGAGCCGGGACAGGGGGCAGATACGCAGTATTTT.

The chain joins TRBV6-5 to TRBJ2-3, with 14 bases aligning to TRBD2. The CDR3 has 15 amino acids. From germline, CDR1 is MNHEY and CDR2 SVGAGI. Trimming cost V 0 bases and J 9 bases; bases outside gene matches: 2. The CDR3 spells CASSYSTSGGVTQYF. In DNA form, the CDR3 reads TGTGCCAGCAGTTACTCGACTAGCGGGGGGGTGACGCAGTATTTT.

This sequence joins TRBV6-6 and TRBJ2-7; 12 bases align to TRBD1. The CDR3 is 13 amino acids. CDR1 MNHNY and CDR2 SVGAGI come from the germline V gene (reference sequence). V lost 7 bases, J lost 6 bases, and 4 bases stayed unmatched. Here the CDR3 DNA reads TGTGCCAGCATCAGGGGACAGGGGGCCGAGCAGTACTTC. Its protein is CASIRGQGAEQYF.